This entry describes one T cell receptor beta chain. These data come from a study of blood T cell repertoires in COVID-19. Looking at the study overall: In each case, the material was cDNA or gDNA derived from T cells, B-cell-depleted T cells, or PBMCs.

Under the authors' procedure: Amplified reference gene primers provided the basis for estimating nucleated cell counts. The repertoire was sequenced with immunoSEQ multiplex PCR; TCRdb's copy has only in-frame clones and lacks some. V and J calls and clone size are copied from that table; D and trimming were computed from the DNA. The sample contains about 140,000 clones, roughly 88% of which appear only once. The length of the CDR3 is 12 residues. The rearrangement joins TRBV21-1 to TRBJ1-1; the tabulated D call, TRBD1, remains unverified against the DNA. TRBV21-1 is shown as a pseudogene. The sequence came from a man between 65 and 85 years old with acute or convalescent COVID-19. The sample was peripheral blood. This CDR3 is CASSRTDPKAFF. CDR3 in DNA: TGTGCCAGCAGCAGGACAGACCCTAAAGCTTTCTTT.